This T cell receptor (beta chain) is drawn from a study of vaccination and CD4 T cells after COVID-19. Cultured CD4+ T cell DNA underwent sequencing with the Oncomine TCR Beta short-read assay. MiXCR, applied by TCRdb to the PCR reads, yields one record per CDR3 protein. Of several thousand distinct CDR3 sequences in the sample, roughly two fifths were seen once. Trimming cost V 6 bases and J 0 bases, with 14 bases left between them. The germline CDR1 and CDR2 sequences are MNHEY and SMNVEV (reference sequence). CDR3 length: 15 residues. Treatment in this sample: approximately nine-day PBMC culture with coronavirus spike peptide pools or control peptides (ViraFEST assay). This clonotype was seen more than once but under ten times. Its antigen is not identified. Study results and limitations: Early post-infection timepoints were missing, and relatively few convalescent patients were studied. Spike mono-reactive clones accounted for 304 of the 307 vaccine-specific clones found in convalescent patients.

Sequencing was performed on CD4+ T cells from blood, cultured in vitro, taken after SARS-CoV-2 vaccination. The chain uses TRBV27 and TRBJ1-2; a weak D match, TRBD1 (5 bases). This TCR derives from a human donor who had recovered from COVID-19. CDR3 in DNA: TGTGCCAGCAGGGGGGGAATTTTGGCTAACTATGGCTACACCTTC. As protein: CASRGGILANYGYTF.